The 26 T cell receptor beta chains below all came from one sample that was sequenced in a study of CD8 T cells in ankylosing spondylitis. TCRdb reprocessed the 5' RACE reads via MiXCR and lists one record per CDR3 protein. The profile covers about 250,000 distinct CDR3 sequences, with roughly a quarter appearing a single time and around 0.64% taken by the ten largest. Sequenced input: blood, either unsorted or a sorted T cell fraction (not recorded which). Receptors originate from a male donor with ankylosing spondylitis or in good health (not recorded which).

This clonotype was found a few times. The V gene is TRBV20-1, the J gene TRBJ2-7, with D maybe TRBD1 (6 bases). The length of the CDR3 is 12 residues. V lost 7 bases and J 2 bases, leaving 12 bases between the germline ends. CDR1 is DFQATT and CDR2 is SNEGSKA in the germline V gene (reference sequence). CDR3 amino acids: CSVGQRTYEQYF. CDR3 coding DNA: TGCAGTGTTGGACAGAGAACCTACGAGCAGTACTTC.

The rearrangement links TRBV28 to TRBJ2-1; TRBD1 might be the D (6 bases). Germline V gene sequence: CDR1 MDHEN, CDR2 SYDVKM. The CDR3 loop spans 14 amino acids. V lost 6 bases and J lost 1, with 10 bases in between. In nucleotides, the CDR3 is TGTGCCAGCAGCCGGGACATATCCTACAATGAGCAGTTCTTC. Its translation is CASSRDISYNEQFF.

Concerning this clonotype: It is unclear where the CDR3 begins or ends on the DNA, so no DNA is shown, and the CDR3 is as TCRdb lists it. The chain links TRBV20-1 to TRBJ2-2. The CDR3 is 14 amino acids long, termini counted. Germline V CDR1 and CDR2: DFQATT, SNEGSKA (reference sequence). CDR3: CSANKATTGELFFF.

This clonotype was found many times. The V gene is TRBV20-1, the J gene TRBJ1-6; unclear D gene. Per the germline V gene, CDR1 is DFQATT and CDR2 is SNEGSKA (reference sequence). This CDR3 is 16 amino acids long. Trimming stripped 3 bases from V and 0 bases from J, with 12 bases between. Here the CDR3 reads CSARRTEFSYNSPLHF. CDR3 in DNA: TGCAGTGCTAGGCGGACCGAGTTCTCCTATAATTCACCCCTCCACTTT.

This clonotype was seen repeatedly, ten times or more. J is TRBJ2-1 and V is TRBV4-1, with TRBD1 identical over 8 bases. Germline CDR1 and CDR2: MGHRA and YSYEKL. The CDR3 loop spans 17 amino acids. The junction had 11 bases not matched to a gene; V was cut back by 0 bases and J by 7 bases. CDR3 region: CASSQDLVRGRRNEQFF. For the CDR3, the DNA is TGCGCCAGCAGCCAAGATCTGGTCAGGGGGCGCAGGAATGAGCAGTTCTTC.

J is TRBJ2-7 and V is TRBV10-3; TRBD1 matches at 9 bases. Germline CDR1 is ENHRY and CDR2 is SYGVKD. The CDR3 sequence is 16 residues long. V lost 2 bases to trimming and J lost 2 bases; unmatched junction nucleotides: 7. The CDR3 reads CAISEGGTGYAYEQYF. The CDR3 nucleotides read TGTGCCATCAGTGAGGGAGGGACAGGGTATGCCTACGAGCAGTACTTC.

This clonotype was seen a handful of times. The J gene is TRBJ2-1, the V gene TRBV10-3; D perhaps matches TRBD2 (6 bases). The CDR3 has 14 residues. Germline assignment: CDR1 ENHRY and CDR2 SYGVKD. V was shortened by 6 bases and J by 4 bases, with 13 bases between the two germline ends. CDR3 residues: CAIRNVGGYNEQFF. CDR3 sequence (DNA): TGTGCCATCAGGAACGTTGGGGGGTACAATGAGCAGTTCTTC.

This clonotype was counted only a few times. This chain uses TRBV18 with TRBJ2-5; D not resolved. Germline CDR1 is KGHSH and CDR2 is LQKENI. Trimming cost V 0 bases and J 7 bases, with 12 bases left between them. The CDR3 totals 14 residues. In DNA, the CDR3 is TGTGCCAGCTCACCACCGATGCTACGAGGGACCCAGTACTTC. This gives the protein CASSPPMLRGTQYF.

This clonotype was found many times. J is TRBJ2-3 and V is TRBV20-1; a weak D match, TRBD1 (5 bases). This CDR3 has 14 amino acids. With 6 bases removed from V and 2 bases from J, the gap between germline ends came to 15 bases. Germline V gene sequence: CDR1 DFQATT, CDR2 SNEGSKA (reference sequence). The CDR3 reads CSARWLGATDTQYF. The CDR3 region has the DNA TGCAGTGCCCGGTGGTTAGGGGCCACAGATACGCAGTATTTT.

This clonotype has at least ten counts. The V gene is TRBV29-1, the J gene TRBJ2-1, with unresolved D. Germline loops: CDR1 SQVTM, CDR2 ANQGSEA. The V gene lost 5 bases and the J gene lost 7 bases, with 12 bases spanning the gap. This CDR3 spans 12 amino acids. The CDR3 sequence: CSVLDLRNEQFF. Here the CDR3 DNA reads TGCAGCGTTTTGGATCTTCGTAATGAGCAGTTCTTC.

This clonotype was seen only a few times. J is TRBJ2-2 and V is TRBV29-1; D ambiguous. Germline assignment: CDR1 SQVTM and CDR2 ANQGSEA. V was cut by 0 bases and J by 1 base, with 6 bases left in between. The CDR3 extends over 14 amino acids. This CDR3 is CSVEDLQNTGELFF. DNA of the CDR3: TGCAGCGTTGAAGATTTACAGAACACCGGGGAGCTGTTTTTT.

V gene TRBV20-1 combines with J gene TRBJ2-7; 14 nucleotides line up with TRBD2. Germline V lookup: CDR1 DFQATT, CDR2 SNEGSKA (reference sequence). The trim removed 5 bases at V and 8 bases at J, leaving 8 bases unmatched. The CDR3 totals 14 residues. Here the CDR3 DNA reads TGCAGTGCTTCGACTAGCGGGGGGGCTGGCAAGCAGTACTTC. Amino acid sequence: CSASTSGGAGKQYF.

This clonotype was observed many times. The chain joins TRBV20-1 to TRBJ1-5; D unresolved. V dropped 2 bases and J dropped 3 bases, with 14 bases sitting between them. CDR1 DFQATT and CDR2 SNEGSKA come from the germline V gene (reference sequence). This CDR3 has 15 residues. DNA for the CDR3: TGCAGTGCTAGAACACCTGAGACATACAATCAGCCCCAGCATTTT. This sequence encodes CSARTPETYNQPQHF.

The gene calls are TRBV20-1 and TRBJ1-1, with D unresolved. This CDR3 region has 14 residues. Germline-derived CDR1 and CDR2 are DFQATT and SNEGSKA (reference sequence). The germline V and J ends were trimmed by 7 bases and 2 bases, with 17 bases remaining between them. CDR3 nucleotides: TGCAGTGTCCCAACCAGGAGTAGAAACACTGAAGCTTTCTTT. Protein: CSVPTRSRNTEAFF.

The chain uses TRBV20-1 and TRBJ2-2; D may be TRBD1 or TRBD2 (6 bases each). The V gene's germline CDR1 is DFQATT and CDR2 SNEGSKA (reference sequence). The ends were cut back, 6 bases at V and 4 bases at J, with 12 bases in the middle. The CDR3 is 13 amino acids. The CDR3: CSARTGATGELFF. The DNA of the CDR3 is TGCAGTGCCAGGACGGGGGCCACCGGGGAGCTGTTTTTT.

The J gene is TRBJ1-1, the V gene TRBV12-3 or TRBV12-4; D call uncertain. The CDR3 contains 13 residues. V was trimmed by 5 bases and J by 6 bases, leaving 13 bases between them. CDR3 nucleotides: TGTGCCAGCAGTCGTTCGGTAGGCCCTGAAGCTTTCTTT. It yields the protein CASSRSVGPEAFF.

The V call is TRBV2, the J call TRBJ1-2; unclear D gene. The germline gives CDR1 SNHLY, CDR2 FYNNEI. The CDR3 spans 12 residues. Trimming removed 5 bases from V and 8 bases from J, with 12 bases in between. As DNA, the CDR3 is TGTGCCAGCAGTTCAGGTGGCATAGGCTACACCTTC. Encoded protein: CASSSGGIGYTF.

The chain combines TRBV20-1 with TRBJ2-3; 14 nucleotides align to TRBD2. The CDR3 is made up of 15 amino acids. CDR1 and CDR2 from the germline V gene are DFQATT and SNEGSKA (reference sequence). After removal of 6 bases from V and 1 base from J, the junction contained 3 bases not matched to a gene. CDR3 nucleotides: TGCAGTGCCGTGGGACTAGCGGGGGGCACAGATACGCAGTATTTT. This sequence encodes CSAVGLAGGTDTQYF.

This clonotype was seen ten or more times. This chain uses TRBV12-3 or TRBV12-4 with TRBJ1-1, with unresolved D. This CDR3 contains 13 residues. V lost 6 bases, J lost 2 bases, and 10 bases lay in between. CDR3 amino acids: CASSFQRNTEAFF. CDR3 nucleotides: TGTGCCAGCAGCTTCCAGCGTAACACTGAAGCTTTCTTT.

The V and J genes are TRBV6-2 or TRBV6-3 and TRBJ2-2; 8 positions match TRBD1. The CDR3 is 19 amino acids. The trim removed 7 bases at V and 2 bases at J, leaving 18 bases unmatched. CDR1 is MNHEY, CDR2 SVGEGT, per germline. The CDR3 DNA reads TGTGCCAGCAAGTCCCACTCTTATCCGGGACAGGTTAACACCGGGGAGCTGTTTTTT. It yields the protein CASKSHSYPGQVNTGELFF.

This clonotype was detected a few times. The chain employs TRBV20-1 and TRBJ2-7, with TRBD1 identical over 8 bases. The CDR3 is 15 amino acids. CDR1 and CDR2 from the germline V gene are DFQATT and SNEGSKA (reference sequence). J gave up 0 bases and V 3 bases, and 7 bases lay outside the gene matches. The CDR3 here is CSARTRQGFSYEQYF. In nucleotides, the CDR3 is TGCAGTGCTAGGACGAGACAGGGGTTCTCCTACGAGCAGTACTTC.

This clonotype appeared many times. V is TRBV12-3 or TRBV12-4 and J is TRBJ1-5, with TRBD1 as a possible D gene (5 bases). This CDR3 contains 13 residues. V was pared by 6 bases and J by 7 bases, with 13 bases between. The CDR3 loop reads CASSQGDVQPQHF. The CDR3 region has the DNA TGTGCCAGCAGCCAGGGCGATGTCCAGCCCCAGCATTTT.

The chain carries TRBV6-1 and TRBJ2-1, with 10 bases that match TRBD2. Unmatched junction bases numbered 3, after V lost 6 bases and J lost 4 bases. The CDR3 length is 14 residues. Germline loops: CDR1 MNHNS, CDR2 SASEGT. The CDR3 region is CASRDSGGYNEQFF. The CDR3, as DNA: TGTGCCAGCAGAGATAGCGGGGGGTACAATGAGCAGTTCTTC.

The chain employs TRBV6-5 and TRBJ2-1, with D unresolved. CDR1 is MNHEY and CDR2 is SVGAGI in the germline V gene. Trimming removed 2 bases at V and 1 base at J, with 9 bases between. CDR3 length equals 15 residues. CDR3 nucleotide sequence: TGTGCCAGCAGTTACCTCGGACCATCCTACAATGAGCAGTTCTTC. This encodes CASSYLGPSYNEQFF.

The V gene is TRBV10-3, the J gene TRBJ2-5; either TRBD1 or TRBD2 may supply D (5 bases each). The germline gives CDR1 ENHRY, CDR2 SYGVKD. V lost 4 bases and J 3 bases, leaving 9 bases between the germline ends. The CDR3 covers 13 residues. CDR3 DNA: TGTGCCATCAGTGGGGACCGAGAAGAGACCCAGTACTTC. Its translation is CAISGDREETQYF.

This clonotype was picked up many times. The chain couples TRBV20-1 to TRBJ2-5; tentatively, D is TRBD1 (6 bases). The CDR3 is 12 residues long. CDR1 and CDR2 from the germline V gene are DFQATT and SNEGSKA (reference sequence). The CDR3 coding sequence is TGCAGCGGGGATGAGGGGGAGAAGACCCAGTACTTC. It codes for CSGDEGEKTQYF.